This TCR beta chain was obtained from a study of blood T cell repertoires in COVID-19. CDR3 length equals 16 residues. The V gene's germline CDR1 is LGHNA and CDR2 YSLEER. The junction had 6 bases not matched to a gene; V was cut back by 1 base and J by 2 bases. Authors' data handling: Nucleated cell number was recorded as an estimate derived from reference gene primer amplification. Here immunoSEQ multiplex PCR was the method, and the copy in TCRdb shows in-frame clones only, minus some. The V and J calls and clone size are taken from that table; D and trimming were inferred from the DNA. The sample contains 200,000 to 250,000 clones, roughly 84% of which appear only once. Recruits, aged roughly 18 to 89 years, lived in about two dozen US areas. The study assigned cohorts using participant-reported clinical history.

This sequence joins TRBV4-3 and TRBJ1-2; 8 nucleotides agree with TRBD1. Sequencing was performed on PBMCs or T cells enriched from blood (not recorded which). This sequence was found in a woman aged 35 to 49 who had recovered from COVID-19. CDR3 sequence (DNA): TGCGCCAGCAGCCAAGGCCCGGGACAGGCGAACTATGGCTACACCTTC. Residues: CASSQGPGQANYGYTF.